The clone carrying this TCR beta chain was seen more than once but under ten times. This record comes from a study of blood T cells in healthy people across ages. Deletions cut 0 bases from V and 8 bases from J, with 16 bases between. This CDR3 is 15 amino acids long. The germline CDR1 and CDR2 sequences are SGHDN and FVKESK. The authors ran a second PCR of about 7 to 11 cycles using a sample-barcoded 5' primer and a J-beta primer mix. Researchers report that a template-switch adaptor with 12 random nucleotides tagged each cDNA molecule. TCRdb re-derived calls from the 5' RACE reads in MiXCR, one entry per CDR3 protein. The sample has about 840,000 distinct CDR3 sequences, 29% seen once. This sample also appeared in a second study, on T cells of mothers and their children. As that report states: The study sampled a few healthy Caucasian mothers and their six children. In each mother, TCR beta CDR3 reads exceeded 10 million; in each child, they numbered 3 million to 3.5 million.

The receptor was isolated from a woman in her thirties or forties in good health. The rearrangement links TRBV14 to TRBJ1-2, with D unclear. The sequenced material came from blood. The CDR3 nucleotides read TGTGCCAGCAGCCAAGATTTTTACACCTCCCGGGGCTACACCTTC. Protein product: CASSQDFYTSRGYTF.